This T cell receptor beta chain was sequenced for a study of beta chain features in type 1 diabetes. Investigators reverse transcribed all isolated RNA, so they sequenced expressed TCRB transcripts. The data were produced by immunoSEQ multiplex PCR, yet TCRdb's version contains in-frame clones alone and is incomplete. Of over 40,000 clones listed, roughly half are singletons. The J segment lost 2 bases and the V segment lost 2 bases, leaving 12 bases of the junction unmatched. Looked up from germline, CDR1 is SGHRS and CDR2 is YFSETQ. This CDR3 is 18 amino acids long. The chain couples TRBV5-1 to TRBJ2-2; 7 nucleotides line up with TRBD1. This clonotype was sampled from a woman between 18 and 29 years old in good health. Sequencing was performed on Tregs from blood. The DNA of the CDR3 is TGCGCCAGCAGCTTCCCCGGGACAGCTTCAACAAACACCGGGGAGCTGTTTTTT. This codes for CASSFPGTASTNTGELFF.